These 30 T cell receptor beta chains originate from one sample sequenced in a study of blood T cell repertoires in COVID-19. Here immunoSEQ multiplex PCR was the method, and the copy in TCRdb shows in-frame clones only, minus some. The sample yields under 150,000 clones, 87% seen once. What was sequenced was peripheral blood. All receptors derive from a middle-aged man with active COVID-19.

The gene calls are TRBV9 and TRBJ2-3; TRBD1 matches at 8 bases. The V gene's germline CDR1 is SGDLS and CDR2 YYNGEE. The length of the CDR3 is 16 residues. Losses at the gene ends were 0 bases for V and 9 bases for J; bases not matched to a gene: 12. The CDR3 loop is CASSVVPGRGQGTQYF. The CDR3 DNA reads TGTGCCAGCAGCGTAGTACCAGGCAGGGGGCAGGGAACGCAGTATTTT. Full variable domain (rest looked up from reference TRBV9 and TRBJ2-3): DSGVTQTPKHLITATGQRVTLRCSPRSGDLSVYWYQQSLDQGLQFLIQYYNGEERAKGNILERFSAQQFPDLHSELNLSSLELGDSALYFCASSVVPGRGQGTQYFGPGTRLTVL.

This clone has only one observation. J is TRBJ1-2 and V is TRBV5-1; TRBD1 aligns across 10 bases. The germline gives CDR1 SGHRS, CDR2 YFSETQ. The CDR3 contains 16 residues. V lost 0 bases and J lost 6; bases outside the gene matches: 8. The CDR3, as DNA: TGCGCCAGCAGCTTGGGAAATAGACAGGGGGCGGATGGCTACACCTTC. This translates into CASSLGNRQGADGYTF.

The rearrangement joins TRBV19 to TRBJ2-1; 9 bases align to TRBD1. Germline V CDR1 and CDR2: LNHDA, SQIVND (reference sequence). The length of the CDR3 is 16 residues. Unmatched junction bases numbered 12, after V lost 5 bases and J lost 7 bases. The CDR3 sequence is CASSPHRDRVGNEQFF. CDR3 coding DNA: TGTGCCAGTAGTCCCCACCGGGACAGGGTAGGGAATGAGCAGTTCTTC.

The chain is built from TRBV20-1 and TRBJ2-6; D not resolved. V lost 3 bases to trimming and J lost 0 bases, with 6 bases between them. Per germline, CDR1 DFQATT and CDR2 SNEGSKA (reference sequence). This CDR3 is built from 14 residues. The CDR3 loop reads CSASDGSGANVLTF. In DNA, the CDR3 is TGCAGTGCTAGTGACGGCTCTGGGGCCAACGTCCTGACTTTC.

This clone was observed a handful of times. This rearrangement joins TRBV6-2 or TRBV6-3 to TRBJ2-1, with 13 positions matching TRBD2. Trimming at V came to 5 bases and at J to 3 bases, leaving 1 base not matched to a gene. The germline gives CDR1 MNHEY, CDR2 SVGEGT. This CDR3 has 15 amino acids. This CDR3 reads CASSRLAGGYNEQFF. CDR3 nucleotides: TGTGCCAGCAGTCGACTAGCGGGGGGCTACAATGAGCAGTTCTTC.

This clone has only one observation. This chain joins TRBV5-4 and TRBJ2-1, with TRBD2 identical over 11 bases. The CDR3 sequence is 17 residues long. Germline CDR1 SGHNT, CDR2 YYREEE (reference sequence). The ends lost 0 bases at V and 4 bases at J; junction bases unmatched: 6. CDR3 sequence (DNA): TGTGCCAGCAGCTTGGCTTTAGCGGGGGGGCAATACAATGAGCAGTTCTTC. Encoded protein: CASSLALAGGQYNEQFF.

This clone appeared a single time. This chain joins TRBV12-3 or TRBV12-4 and TRBJ1-1; D not certain. This CDR3 contains 13 residues. With 5 bases removed from V and 2 bases from J, the gap between germline ends came to 9 bases. The CDR3 nucleotides are TGTGCCAGCAGTGCCCTAGGAAACACTGAAGCTTTCTTT. Protein product: CASSALGNTEAFF.

This chain links TRBV5-4 with TRBJ2-3; possibly TRBD1 for D (5 bases). Trimming shortened V by 3 bases and J by 2 bases, and 16 bases separated the two germline ends. Germline V gives CDR1 SGHNT, CDR2 YYREEE (reference sequence). The CDR3 sequence is 16 residues long. CDR3 nucleotides: TGTGCCAGCAGCTCCCCCCTGGGGCAGCCCACAGATACGCAGTATTTT. This translates into CASSSPLGQPTDTQYF.

J is TRBJ2-1 and V is TRBV19, with 9 bases aligning to TRBD2. Germline CDR1 reads LNHDA; CDR2 reads SQIVND (reference sequence). J was trimmed by 6 bases and V by 6 bases; bases with no gene match: 18. This CDR3 spans 18 amino acids. CDR3 protein: CASSPTPWKRGAPNEQFF. CDR3 sequence (DNA): TGTGCCAGTAGCCCAACCCCATGGAAGCGGGGGGCGCCCAATGAGCAGTTCTTC. The full variable domain, its missing parts supplied by reference TRBV19 and TRBJ2-1, is DGGITQSPKYLFRKEGQNVTLSCEQNLNHDAMYWYRQDPGQGLRLIYYSQIVNDFQKGDIAEGYSVSREKKESFPLTVTSAQKNPTAFYLCASSPTPWKRGAPNEQFFGPGTRLTVL.

V usage is TRBV5-8 and J usage is TRBJ2-3, with 9 bases that match TRBD2. The V gene's germline CDR1 is SGHTS and CDR2 YDEGEE. The CDR3 has 17 amino acids. V trimming: 4 bases; J trimming: 0 bases; junction bases outside the gene matches: 9. For the CDR3, the DNA is TGTGCCAGCAGCGGAACCGGGACTAGCTTTAGCACAGATACGCAGTATTTT. Its protein is CASSGTGTSFSTDTQYF. Combining the CDR3 with reference TRBV5-8 and TRBJ2-3 gives the whole variable domain EAGVTQSPTHLIKTRGQQATLRCSPISGHTSVYWYQQALGLGLQFLLWYDEGEERNRGNFPPRFSGRQFPNYSSELNVNALELEDSALYLCASSGTGTSFSTDTQYFGPGTRLTVL.

The chain has TRBV11-3 and TRBJ2-2; TRBD1 agrees at 7 bases. V was clipped by 6 bases and J by 1 base; unmatched bases: 8. This CDR3 comprises 16 residues. Germline CDR1 reads SGHNT; CDR2 reads YENEEA. DNA for the CDR3: TGTGCCAGCAGTCCAAACAGGGGAAAGAACACCGGGGAGCTGTTTTTT. Amino acid sequence: CASSPNRGKNTGELFF.

The chain couples TRBV4-2 to TRBJ2-6, with 8 bases fitting TRBD2. CDR1 is LGHNA and CDR2 is YNFKEQ in the germline V gene. V lost 0 bases and J lost 2; bases outside the gene matches: 6. CDR3 length equals 18 residues. CDR3 loop: CASSQDPGGGAGANVLTF. CDR3 in DNA: TGTGCCAGCAGCCAAGACCCGGGGGGGGGCGCTGGGGCCAACGTCCTGACTTTC.

The chain uses TRBV7-6 and TRBJ1-6; D is undetermined. Germline V CDR1 and CDR2: SGHVS, FNYEAQ. There are 14 residues in the CDR3. Trimming left V 1 base short and J 8 bases short, with 9 bases between. CDR3 DNA sequence: TGTGCCAGCAGCTTAGAATTCGGTTATTCACCCCTCCACTTT. This translates into CASSLEFGYSPLHF.

This chain joins TRBV12-3 or TRBV12-4 and TRBJ1-6; no clear D gene. The length of the CDR3 is 13 residues. V lost 6 bases, J lost 7 bases, and 10 bases lay in between. CDR3 in amino acids: CASRGERNSPLHF. The DNA of the CDR3 is TGTGCCAGCAGGGGAGAGCGGAATTCACCCCTCCACTTT.

The DNA for the CDR3 is TGTGCCAGCAGCCAACCCCCAGGGGGCCGCCACGAGCAGTACTTC. Protein product: CASSQPPGGRHEQYF. The rearrangement links TRBV3-1 (or the pseudogene TRBV3-2) to TRBJ2-7; TRBD1 aligns across 8 bases. The CDR3 covers 15 residues. The V segment lost 2 bases and the J segment 5 bases; nucleotides outside the gene matches: 8. Germline-derived CDR1 and CDR2 are LGHDT and YNNKEL (reference sequence).

This clone was observed a handful of times. The chain links TRBV5-6 to TRBJ1-1; perhaps TRBD1 as D (5 bases). This CDR3 comprises 15 residues. CDR1 and CDR2 from the germline V gene are SGHDT and YYEEEE. Trimming removed 3 bases at V and 0 bases at J, with 12 bases between. CDR3 residues: CASSYPTAMNTEAFF. CDR3 sequence (DNA): TGTGCCAGCAGCTACCCGACAGCGATGAACACTGAAGCTTTCTTT.

This chain connects TRBV6-5 to TRBJ1-5; perhaps TRBD1 as D (6 bases). The V end was cut by 5 bases, the J end by 0 bases, with 11 bases between. This CDR3 is 15 amino acids long. The germline V gene encodes CDR1 MNHEY and CDR2 SVGAGI. The CDR3 DNA reads as TGTGCCAGCAGTCGCGGACAGTATAGCAATCAGCCCCAGCATTTT. Protein: CASSRGQYSNQPQHF.

The V and J genes are TRBV19 and TRBJ1-5, with a tentative D call TRBD1 (6 bases). Between the trimmed V and J ends, which lost 5 bases and 4 bases, there was a span of 12 bases. Germline V CDR1 and CDR2: LNHDA, SQIVND (reference sequence). This CDR3 comprises 14 residues. CDR3 protein: CASSPRTANQPQHF. CDR3 DNA: TGTGCCAGTAGTCCTCGGACAGCTAATCAGCCCCAGCATTTT.

The gene calls are TRBV29-1 and TRBJ2-5; D is unclear. From germline, CDR1 is SQVTM and CDR2 ANQGSEA. This CDR3 is built from 15 residues. Trimming took off 6 bases at V and 2 bases at J, with 19 bases between the two ends. The CDR3 DNA sequence: TGCAGCGTGAGCCCGCCTCGACAAGCTCAAGAGACCCAGTACTTC. Amino acids: CSVSPPRQAQETQYF. Together with reference TRBV29-1 and TRBJ2-5, the CDR3 gives the full variable domain: SAVISQKPSRDICQRGTSLTIQCQVDSQVTMMFWYRQQPGQSLTLIATANQGSEATYESGFVIDKFPISRPNLTFSTLTVSNMSPEDSSIYLCSVSPPRQAQETQYFGPGTRLLVL.

The genes are TRBV4-1 and TRBJ2-5, with TRBD2 matching 7 bases. CDR3 size: 16 residues. Germline CDR1 MGHRA, CDR2 YSYEKL. After removal of 3 bases from V and 5 bases from J, the junction contained 12 bases not matched to a gene. The CDR3, as DNA: TGCGCCAGCAGCCAGGGTCTCCCGGGGGGTGGGGAGACCCAGTACTTC. This encodes CASSQGLPGGGETQYF.

The genes are TRBV29-1 and TRBJ1-2; 8 nucleotides agree with TRBD1. Per germline, CDR1 SQVTM and CDR2 ANQGSEA. With V trimmed by 5 bases and J by 7 bases, 15 bases remained unmatched. This CDR3 contains 15 residues. The CDR3 DNA reads as TGCAGCGTTTCCCGGACAGGGAGCGAAATTAGTGGCTACACCTTC. Encoded protein: CSVSRTGSEISGYTF.

The V call is TRBV3-1 (or the pseudogene TRBV3-2), the J call TRBJ2-3; 7 bases are shared with TRBD2. The germline gives CDR1 LGHDT, CDR2 YNNKEL (reference sequence). The length of the CDR3 is 14 residues. Losses at the gene ends were 4 bases for V and 6 bases for J; bases not matched to a gene: 7. The CDR3 region is CASSLGGESDTQYF. CDR3 DNA sequence: TGTGCCAGCAGCCTTGGGGGGGAATCGGATACGCAGTATTTT.

This clone was seen ten or more times. The genes are TRBV30 and TRBJ2-7, with 12 positions matching TRBD2. This CDR3 contains 15 residues. CDR1 and CDR2 (germline): GTSNPN, SVGIG (reference sequence). With 0 bases clipped from V and 0 bases from J, the junction kept 0 bases outside the gene matches. The CDR3 DNA sequence: TGTGCCTGGAGTGTACTAGCGGGGGGCTCCTACGAGCAGTACTTC. Residues: CAWSVLAGGSYEQYF.

The chain couples TRBV5-1 to TRBJ2-1, with TRBD1 as a possible D gene (5 bases). This CDR3 contains 11 residues. Germline V lookup: CDR1 SGHRS, CDR2 YFSETQ. Trimming stripped 4 bases from V and 10 bases from J, with 9 bases between. The chain's CDR3 is CASSTGHEQFF. As DNA, the CDR3 is TGCGCCAGCAGCACCGGACACGAGCAGTTCTTC.

The chain combines TRBV5-8 with TRBJ1-1; no reliable D call. The length of the CDR3 is 11 residues. Germline values: CDR1 SGHTS, CDR2 YDEGEE. V lost 7 bases and J lost 6, with 10 bases in between. CDR3 protein: CASGRRAEAFF. In DNA form, the CDR3 reads TGTGCCAGCGGGAGGAGGGCTGAAGCTTTCTTT.

The V call is TRBV5-1, the J call TRBJ1-2; D ambiguous. Germline lookup yields CDR1 SGHRS and CDR2 YFSETQ. The V and J ends lost 0 bases and 5 bases respectively, with 11 bases between them. CDR3 length equals 14 residues. CDR3 sequence (DNA): TGCGCCAGCAGCTTGGACCTAGGAGGATATGGCTACACCTTC. It is translated as CASSLDLGGYGYTF.

The chain combines TRBV10-3 with TRBJ1-5, with a possible D match to TRBD1 (6 bases). Trimming stripped 10 bases from V and 5 bases from J, with 15 bases between. The V gene's germline CDR1 is ENHRY and CDR2 SYGVKD. This CDR3 region has 13 residues. The CDR3 coding sequence is TGTGCCACGAGGCCAGGGGACCATCAGCCCCAGCATTTT. Amino acids: CATRPGDHQPQHF.

V is TRBV19 and J is TRBJ1-1; 7 bases are shared with TRBD1. This CDR3 is 16 amino acids long. Trimming at V came to 5 bases and at J to 4 bases, leaving 13 bases not matched to a gene. Germline-derived CDR1 and CDR2 are LNHDA and SQIVND (reference sequence). CDR3 in DNA: TGTGCCAGTAGTCTTAACAGGGGTGGAGGTCCCACTGAAGCTTTCTTT. Translated: CASSLNRGGGPTEAFF.

This clone turned up a few times. This chain links TRBV5-5 with TRBJ1-2; TRBD1 is a possible D gene (6 bases). Germline V gene data show CDR1 as SGHKS and CDR2 as YYEKEE (reference sequence). Trimming removed 2 bases from V and 6 bases from J, with 14 bases in between. The CDR3 is 14 residues long. The CDR3 DNA sequence: TGTGCCAGCAGCTTTAATCCAGGGGTCGATGGCTACACCTTC. The encoded protein is CASSFNPGVDGYTF.

The chain uses TRBV4-1 and TRBJ1-5, with 7 bases fitting TRBD1. V gave up 0 bases and J gave up 7 bases; unmatched junction bases: 3. Germline CDR1 is MGHRA and CDR2 is YSYEKL. The CDR3 has 14 residues. This chain's CDR3 is CASSQDSGGQPQHF. In DNA, the CDR3 is TGCGCCAGCAGCCAAGATTCAGGGGGGCAGCCCCAGCATTTT.